This T cell receptor (beta chain) was retrieved from a study of T cell responses to AZD1222 COVID-19 vaccine. The assay was immunoSEQ multiplex PCR, and TCRdb's table has in-frame clones only and misses some. The data show 95,000 to 150,000 clones, roughly 91% seen once. Germline CDR1 and CDR2: MNHNS and SASEGT. This CDR3 contains 15 residues. V dropped 2 bases and J dropped 6 bases, with 14 bases sitting between them. With respect to this clone: No antigen is known for it.

Notes on the study in general: Recipients of two AZD1222 doses showed rising Spike-specific TCR breadth and depth.

The V call is TRBV6-1, the J call TRBJ1-5; D is unresolved. Sequences were derived from peripheral blood, sampled on day 0 of MenACWY control vaccination. The sequence was obtained from an adult in good health. The CDR3 nucleotides read TGTGCCAGCAGTGAACAGTACTCGGTGGCTCAGCCCCAGCATTTT. As protein: CASSEQYSVAQPQHF.